One and the same sample provided the 20 T cell receptor beta chains below, sequenced in a study of T cell repertoires in cytomegalovirus infection. TCRdb redid the calling of the reads with MiXCR, one entry per CDR3 protein. The table shows hundreds of thousands of distinct CDR3 sequences, with more than 9% occurring only once. The material sequenced was PBMCs. Receptors were obtained from a human donor in good health (CMV status not recorded). Some clones in this sample may be carry-over from other donors' samples.

The table lists this clonotype with a few counts. The J gene is TRBJ2-3, the V gene TRBV25-1; D is perhaps TRBD2 (6 bases). CDR3 length equals 13 residues. Germline CDR1 is MGHDK and CDR2 is SYGVNS. The V end was cut by 3 bases, the J end by 6 bases, with 10 bases between. CDR3 sequence: CASSDGGLDTQYF. The DNA for the CDR3 is TGTGCCAGCAGTGACGGAGGGTTGGATACGCAGTATTTT.

This clonotype was counted only a few times. The V call is TRBV6-1, the J call TRBJ1-1; the D is unclear. Germline V gene data show CDR1 as MNHNS and CDR2 as SASEGT. CDR3 length: 13 amino acids. V shed 7 bases and J shed 3 bases, with 12 bases lying between them. DNA of the CDR3: TGTGCCAGCAAGGACGGCAGATACACTGAAGCTTTCTTT. This gives the protein CASKDGRYTEAFF.

The genes are TRBV7-6 and TRBJ1-1, with 7 nucleotides matching TRBD1. The CDR3 is 17 residues long. Germline-derived CDR1 and CDR2 are SGHVS and FNYEAQ. The V segment lost 1 base and the J segment 1 base; nucleotides outside the gene matches: 9. CDR3: CASSLVGKGARNTEAFF. The DNA of the CDR3 is TGTGCCAGCAGCTTAGTGGGCAAGGGGGCGCGGAACACTGAAGCTTTCTTT.

This clonotype was detected a few times. The chain couples TRBV7-8 to TRBJ1-6, with a tentative D call TRBD1 (5 bases). CDR1 is SGHVS, CDR2 FQNEAQ, per germline. The V end was cut by 1 base, the J end by 3 bases, with 7 bases between. This CDR3 is 15 amino acids long. CDR3 region: CASSLGGVYNSPLHF. The DNA of the CDR3 is TGTGCCAGCAGCTTAGGAGGGGTCTATAATTCACCCCTCCACTTT.

The chain employs TRBV12-3 or TRBV12-4 and TRBJ2-5; D not certain. The germline V and J ends were trimmed by 7 bases and 5 bases, with 14 bases remaining between them. This CDR3 comprises 13 residues. The DNA of the CDR3 is TGTGCCAGCACCCCGATCGGACCCGAGACCCAGTACTTC. Translation: CASTPIGPETQYF.

This clonotype has a count of ten or more. The genes are TRBV20-1 and TRBJ2-7, with 7 nucleotides matching TRBD2. J was trimmed by 4 bases and V by 6 bases; bases with no gene match: 6. Germline CDR1 reads DFQATT; CDR2 reads SNEGSKA (reference sequence). The CDR3 covers 12 residues. Here the CDR3 reads CSAAGAGYEQYF. The CDR3 DNA sequence: TGCAGTGCGGCGGGAGCTGGTTACGAGCAGTACTTC.

The chain combines TRBV7-2 with TRBJ2-3, with TRBD2 identical over 11 bases. This CDR3 has 15 amino acids. The ends lost 1 base at V and 4 bases at J; junction bases unmatched: 1. CDR1 is SGHTA, CDR2 FQGNSA, per germline. CDR3 amino acids: CASSLGLAGPDTQYF. In DNA form, the CDR3 reads TGTGCCAGCAGCTTAGGACTAGCGGGACCAGATACGCAGTATTTT.

The gene calls are TRBV28 and TRBJ2-7; either TRBD1 or TRBD2 may fit D (6 bases each). The CDR3 has 13 residues. The germline V gene encodes CDR1 MDHEN and CDR2 SYDVKM. The V end lost 3 bases, the J end lost 5 bases, and 11 bases lay between the germline ends. The CDR3 coding sequence is TGTGCCAGCAGTTTGAACGGGGGCGACGAGCAGTACTTC. It specifies CASSLNGGDEQYF.

This clonotype was counted many times. The limits of the CDR3 on the DNA are not certain, so only TCRdb's listed CDR3 is given. The rearrangement uses TRBV19 and TRBJ2-1; the table gives TRBD1 as D, unverified against the DNA. Germline CDR1 LNHDA, CDR2 SQIVND (reference sequence). 14 amino acids form the CDR3, both terminal residues included. CDR3 sequence: CASTSGRSYNEQFF.

This clonotype was recorded a few times. A read error may account for a junction end that differs from germline. This chain uses TRBV6-6 with TRBJ2-2; tentatively, D is TRBD2 (6 bases). The CDR3 spans 13 residues. The V gene's germline CDR1 is MNHNY and CDR2 SVGAGI (reference sequence). The chain's CDR3 is CASSNSGAGELFF. CDR3 DNA: TGTGCCAGCAGTAACTCGGGGGCCGGGGAGCTGTTTTTT.

The rearrangement links TRBV7-2 to TRBJ1-4; possibly TRBD1 for D (5 bases). Germline V gene sequence: CDR1 SGHTA, CDR2 FQGNSA. Trimming pared 5 bases from V and 8 bases from J, leaving 15 bases between. The CDR3 covers 14 residues. The CDR3: CASSQGVPSEKLFF. The CDR3 bases are TGTGCCAGCAGCCAGGGAGTCCCTAGCGAAAAACTGTTTTTT.

V and J are TRBV6-5 and TRBJ1-2, with 9 nucleotides matching TRBD1. The V gene's germline CDR1 is MNHEY and CDR2 SVGAGI. With 8 bases clipped from V and 6 bases from J, the junction kept 7 bases outside the gene matches. The CDR3 consists of 13 residues. The CDR3 DNA follows: TGTGCCAGCCGACCGGGACAGGGCCATGGCTACACCTTC. Protein: CASRPGQGHGYTF.

Many counts were recorded for this clonotype. This chain links TRBV7-2 with TRBJ2-7; no clear D. Germline-derived CDR1 and CDR2 are SGHTA and FQGNSA. This CDR3 has 14 residues. The V gene lost 2 bases and the J gene lost 5 bases, with 13 bases spanning the gap. Here the CDR3 DNA reads TGTGCCAGCAGCTTAACTATCCTTTCCAACGAGCAGTACTTC. It yields the protein CASSLTILSNEQYF.

This clonotype was detected a few times. The chain employs TRBV7-8 and TRBJ1-2; D is unresolved. With 5 bases removed from V and 12 bases from J, the gap between germline ends came to 19 bases. The CDR3 spans 13 residues. The germline V gene has CDR1 SGHVS and CDR2 FQNEAQ. The CDR3 region has the DNA TGTGCCAGCAGCCCCCGTACAGTGATGGTTCACACCTTC. Residues: CASSPRTVMVHTF.

CDR3 coding DNA: TGTGCCAGCAGTGATGGAGGAAGGACCTACGAGCAGTACTTC. This gives the protein CASSDGGRTYEQYF. The V gene is TRBV25-1, the J gene TRBJ2-7; TRBD2 is a possible D gene (5 bases). CDR1 and CDR2 from the germline V gene are MGHDK and SYGVNS. The CDR3 totals 14 residues. The ends were cut back, 3 bases at V and 2 bases at J, with 11 bases in the middle.

The table lists this clonotype with many counts. The J gene is TRBJ2-3, the V gene TRBV6-5, with 13 bases that match TRBD2. Germline V CDR1 and CDR2: MNHEY, SVGAGI. The CDR3 is 19 residues long. V was clipped by 0 bases and J by 0 bases; unmatched bases: 6. CDR3 sequence: CASSYSRMGLAGSTDTQYF. DNA for the CDR3: TGTGCCAGCAGTTACTCACGAATGGGACTAGCGGGGAGCACAGATACGCAGTATTTT.

This clonotype was counted only a few times. The chain combines TRBV20-1 with TRBJ1-4, with D possibly being TRBD1 (5 bases). The V end lost 0 bases, the J end lost 7 bases, and 12 bases lay between the germline ends. In germline, CDR1 is DFQATT, CDR2 SNEGSKA (reference sequence). There are 14 residues in the CDR3. In DNA form, the CDR3 reads TGCAGTGCTAGAGACGGGACGGTGGGTGAAAAACTGTTTTTT. Residues: CSARDGTVGEKLFF.

For this clonotype: Possible read error: a much larger clone is one base away. V is TRBV19 and J is TRBJ2-4; maybe TRBD1 (6 bases). The CDR3 extends over 18 amino acids. Germline V gene data show CDR1 as LNHDA and CDR2 as SQIVND (reference sequence). The V end lost 3 bases, the J end lost 4 bases, and 22 bases lay between the germline ends. CDR3 DNA: TGTGCCAGTAGTATCTTGTGGCAGGGAAGGGGGTTTAAAAACATTCAGTACTTC. This encodes CASSILWQGRGFKNIQYF.

There are a few counts of this clonotype. This sequence joins TRBV2 and TRBJ1-1, with D perhaps matching TRBD1 (6 bases). The CDR3 is 15 residues long. V was trimmed by 6 bases and J by 1 base, leaving 15 bases between them. The germline V gene encodes CDR1 SNHLY and CDR2 FYNNEI. The CDR3 sequence is CASRRQELANTEAFF. The CDR3 coding sequence is TGTGCCAGCAGGCGACAGGAACTAGCGAACACTGAAGCTTTCTTT.

The rearrangement links TRBV12-3 or TRBV12-4 to TRBJ1-1; D remains unclear. Trimming pared 4 bases from V and 3 bases from J, leaving 9 bases between. The CDR3 is made up of 13 amino acids. The CDR3 reads CASSWTIDTEAFF. The CDR3, as DNA: TGTGCCAGCAGTTGGACGATCGACACTGAAGCTTTCTTT.